The 12 T cell receptor beta chains reported below all come from one sample, sequenced in a study of T cells after yellow fever vaccination. TCRdb re-called the 5' RACE reads with MiXCR, one entry per CDR3 protein. Here the sample spans 450,000 to 600,000 distinct CDR3 sequences, 13% being singletons. Sequencing was performed on PBMCs, taken on the day of the yellow fever booster vaccination. The source of these receptors is a young man who received the YFV17D yellow fever vaccine.

This sequence joins TRBV5-1 and TRBJ2-5; D call uncertain. The CDR3 is 12 residues long. Per the germline V gene, CDR1 is SGHRS and CDR2 is YFSETQ. The germline V and J ends were trimmed by 4 bases and 5 bases, with 9 bases remaining between them. The CDR3 is CASSTTFETQYF. CDR3 coding DNA: TGCGCCAGCAGCACCACCTTCGAGACCCAGTACTTC.

The chain is built from TRBV4-2 and TRBJ1-2; a weak D match, TRBD1 (6 bases). Trimming took 3 bases from V and 4 from J, leaving 12 bases between them. Germline V gene lookup returns CDR1 LGHNA and CDR2 YNFKEQ. This CDR3 region has 14 residues. The CDR3 sequence is CASSQRDNAYGYTF. Written as DNA, the CDR3 is TGTGCCAGCAGCCAGCGGGACAACGCCTATGGCTACACCTTC.

This clonotype was found many times. This chain uses TRBV24-1 with TRBJ1-5, with D possibly matching TRBD1 (5 bases). This CDR3 is 14 amino acids long. Germline CDR1 is KGHDR and CDR2 is SFDVKD. V lost 4 bases and J 9 bases, leaving 15 bases between the germline ends. In DNA, the CDR3 is TGTGCCACCAGTGACAGGGTCTCTCGTGGGCCCCAGCATTTT. Its translation is CATSDRVSRGPQHF.

This clonotype came up a few times. V usage is TRBV9 and J usage is TRBJ2-5; D is undetermined. V lost 2 bases, J lost 1 base, and 12 bases lay in between. CDR3 length: 15 amino acids. Germline CDR1 and CDR2: SGDLS and YYNGEE. The DNA of the CDR3 is TGTGCCAGCAGCGTCGCCCCCCATCTCCAAGAGACCCAGTACTTC. This sequence encodes CASSVAPHLQETQYF. Drawing the rest from reference TRBV9 and TRBJ2-5, the complete variable domain is DSGVTQTPKHLITATGQRVTLRCSPRSGDLSVYWYQQSLDQGLQFLIQYYNGEERAKGNILERFSAQQFPDLHSELNLSSLELGDSALYFCASSVAPHLQETQYFGPGTRLLVL.

This clonotype was observed a few times. This rearrangement joins TRBV9 to TRBJ2-1; no firm D call. Germline CDR1 SGDLS, CDR2 YYNGEE. The CDR3 runs to 18 residues. Trimming took off 2 bases at V and 0 bases at J, with 18 bases between the two ends. In DNA form, the CDR3 reads TGTGCCAGCAGCGTGAAGGGCCATAGCCGAGACTCCTACAATGAGCAGTTCTTC. This encodes CASSVKGHSRDSYNEQFF.

This clonotype was counted between two and nine times. The rearrangement joins TRBV20-1 to TRBJ1-1; D is ambiguous. This CDR3 contains 14 residues. The germline V and J ends were trimmed by 6 bases and 7 bases, with 21 bases remaining between them. Germline V gives CDR1 DFQATT, CDR2 SNEGSKA (reference sequence). CDR3: CSAREVGRSIEAFF. In nucleotides, the CDR3 is TGCAGTGCCCGAGAGGTAGGCAGGTCGATTGAAGCTTTCTTT.

This clonotype was detected only a few times. V is TRBV7-2 and J is TRBJ2-4; 11 nucleotides match TRBD2. CDR1 and CDR2 (germline): SGHTA, FQGNSA. The CDR3 consists of 19 residues. V shed 0 bases and J 0 bases; nucleotides not matched to a gene: 7. CDR3 in amino acids: CASSLALRLAGPAKNIQYF. In DNA, the CDR3 is TGTGCCAGCAGCTTAGCCCTTAGACTAGCGGGACCAGCCAAAAACATTCAGTACTTC. Using reference TRBV7-2 and TRBJ2-4 for the parts outside the CDR3, the full variable domain is GAGVSQSPSNKVTEKGKDVELRCDPISGHTALYWYRQSLGQGLEFLIYFQGNSAPDKSGLPSDRFSAERTGGSVSTLTIQRTQQEDSAVYLCASSLALRLAGPAKNIQYFGAGTRLSVL.

This clonotype appeared a few times. The chain uses TRBV25-1 and TRBJ1-2; no firm D call. The CDR3 covers 14 residues. Trimming left V 2 bases short and J 4 bases short, with 11 bases between. Per germline, CDR1 MGHDK and CDR2 SYGVNS. CDR3 nucleotide sequence: TGTGCCAGCAGTGAACCAGGAGTCGGCTATGGCTACACCTTC. This encodes CASSEPGVGYGYTF.

This clonotype occurred a few times. One end of the junction varies from germline; a read error may be responsible. DNA of the CDR3: TGTGCCACCAGCAGAGATCACTTCGAACCAGGTAACTTC. Amino acid sequence: CATSRDHFEPGNF. The rearrangement joins TRBV15 to TRBJ2-7; D not certain. The CDR3 is 13 amino acids. Looked up from germline, CDR1 is LNHNV and CDR2 is YYDKDF (reference sequence). Variable domain in full (rest from reference TRBV15 and TRBJ2-7): DAMVIQNPRYQVTQFGKPVTLSCSQTLNHNVMYWYQQKSSQAPKLLFHYYDKDFNNEADTPDNFQSRRPNTSFCFLDIRSPGLGDTAMYLCATSRDHFEPGNFGPGTRLTVT.

This clonotype was found a few times. V and J are TRBV5-5 and TRBJ2-7; D gene ambiguous. Looked up from germline, CDR1 is SGHKS and CDR2 is YYEKEE (reference sequence). The ends were cut back, 4 bases at V and 3 bases at J, with 8 bases in the middle. The CDR3 has 12 residues. In DNA form, the CDR3 reads TGTGCCAGCAGCGCCGCCTACTACGAGCAGTACTTC. Translation gives CASSAAYYEQYF.

The chain has TRBV7-3 and TRBJ2-7; D unclear. CDR1 and CDR2 from the germline V gene are SGHTA and FQGTGA. The CDR3 sequence is 13 residues long. Trimming pared 3 bases from V and 5 bases from J, leaving 11 bases between. DNA for the CDR3: TGTGCCAGCAGCTTGGGCTCAGCAAACGAGCAGTACTTC. As protein: CASSLGSANEQYF.

This clonotype came up a few times. The chain links TRBV6-1 to TRBJ2-7, with 8 bases that match TRBD2. V shed 2 bases, J shed 4 bases, and the junction held 4 bases outside the gene matches. This CDR3 region has 14 residues. CDR1 is MNHNS and CDR2 is SASEGT in the germline V gene. The CDR3 nucleotides are TGTGCCAGCAGTGAACAAACGGGAGGGTACGAGCAGTACTTC. This gives the protein CASSEQTGGYEQYF.